A single sample gave rise to the 25 T cell receptor beta chains below, sequenced in a study of control samples from healthy donors and cancer patients. Sequencing was performed with immunoSEQ multiplex PCR; in TCRdb, only in-frame clones are kept and a portion is missing. The data show around 110,000 clones, roughly 91% seen once. The specimen sequenced was blood. All receptors come from a woman in her 70s in good health.

The chain employs TRBV9 and TRBJ2-1; TRBD2 matches at 9 bases. Germline CDR1 reads SGDLS; CDR2 reads YYNGEE. J gave up 3 bases and V 3 bases, and 1 base lay outside the gene matches. There are 14 residues in the CDR3. This chain's CDR3 is CASSGTSDYNEQFF. The CDR3 region has the DNA TGTGCCAGCAGCGGGACTAGCGACTACAATGAGCAGTTCTTC.

The rearrangement links TRBV11-2 to TRBJ1-2; maybe TRBD1 (5 bases). Germline CDR1 reads SGHAT; CDR2 reads FQNNGV. The CDR3 runs to 14 residues. V was cut by 5 bases and J by 7 bases, with 17 bases left in between. CDR3 bases: TGTGCCAGCAGCCTCAACCCGCGGGGGGGTGGCTACACCTTC. Its protein is CASSLNPRGGGYTF.

The rearrangement joins TRBV7-2 to TRBJ1-1, with a possible D match to TRBD1 (5 bases). The CDR3 totals 16 residues. V was pared by 2 bases and J by 4 bases, with 17 bases between. Per the germline V gene, CDR1 is SGHTA and CDR2 is FQGNSA. CDR3 DNA: TGTGCCAGCAGCTTACAGGGTTTCGCTCCCGGCACTGAAGCTTTCTTT. Residues: CASSLQGFAPGTEAFF.

For this clone: The same CDR3 also results from other DNA sequences found in this sample. V gene TRBV5-6 combines with J gene TRBJ2-6, with D unclear. This CDR3 spans 13 amino acids. Germline V gives CDR1 SGHDT, CDR2 YYEEEE. Trimming took off 8 bases at V and 3 bases at J, with 9 bases between the two ends. The CDR3 is CASSRDGANVLTF. The CDR3 DNA reads TGTGCCAGTAGTAGAGATGGGGCCAACGTCCTGACTTTC. The whole variable domain, filled in from reference TRBV5-6 and TRBJ2-6, reads DAGVTQSPTHLIKTRGQQVTLRCSPKSGHDTVSWYQQALGQGPQFIFQYYEEEERQRGNFPDRFSGHQFPNYSSELNVNALLLGDSALYLCASSRDGANVLTFGAGSRLTVL.

The sample holds one count of this clone. V usage is TRBV2 and J usage is TRBJ1-1; 9 nucleotides match TRBD1. Per the germline V gene, CDR1 is SNHLY and CDR2 is FYNNEI. J was trimmed by 0 bases and V by 6 bases; bases with no gene match: 11. This CDR3 is built from 17 residues. This chain's CDR3 is CASRTSPGQGVNTEAFF. In DNA form, the CDR3 reads TGTGCCAGCAGGACCTCCCCGGGACAGGGAGTGAACACTGAAGCTTTCTTT. The full variable domain, with the rest looked up from reference TRBV2 and TRBJ1-1, is EPEVTQTPSHQVTQMGQEVILRCVPISNHLYFYWYRQILGQKVEFLVSFYNNEISEKSEIFDDQFSVERPDGSNFTLKIRSTKLEDSAMYFCASRTSPGQGVNTEAFFGQGTRLTVV.

This clone was seen a single time. V usage is TRBV3-1 (or the pseudogene TRBV3-2) and J usage is TRBJ1-2; D gene uncertain. CDR3 size: 16 residues. V lost 0 bases to trimming and J lost 8 bases, with 19 bases between them. Germline V gene sequence: CDR1 LGHDT, CDR2 YNNKEL (reference sequence). The CDR3 bases are TGTGCCAGCAGCCAAGATTTGTTTGAGGGCGCGAGGGGCTACACCTTC. It yields the protein CASSQDLFEGARGYTF.

The chain uses TRBV21-1 and TRBJ1-4. TRBV21-1 is recorded as a pseudogene. This CDR3 comprises 16 residues. CDR3 region: CASSKGWRGRNEKLFF. The CDR3 bases are TGTGCCAGCAGCAAAGGGTGGCGGGGAAGGAATGAAAAACTGTTTTTT.

This chain uses TRBV3-1 (or the pseudogene TRBV3-2) with TRBJ2-2; a possible D gene is TRBD2 (7 bases). CDR1 and CDR2 from the germline V gene are LGHDT and YNNKEL (reference sequence). This CDR3 has 15 amino acids. The V and J ends lost 3 bases and 6 bases respectively, with 14 bases between them. CDR3 DNA sequence: TGTGCCAGCAGCCATCGGGGGGCAAGGGCCGGGGAGCTGTTTTTT. This translates into CASSHRGARAGELFF.

This rearrangement joins TRBV5-1 to TRBJ1-1, with 7 bases matching TRBD1. The CDR3 consists of 17 residues. Germline V gene sequence: CDR1 SGHRS, CDR2 YFSETQ. The trim removed 0 bases at V and 5 bases at J, leaving 13 bases unmatched. The CDR3 sequence: CASSLGGTAPLQTEAFF. Written as DNA, the CDR3 is TGCGCCAGCAGCTTGGGCGGGACAGCGCCCCTTCAAACTGAAGCTTTCTTT.

DNA for the CDR3: TGTGCCAGCTCACCTGGACAGTACTATGGCTACACCTTC. This encodes CASSPGQYYGYTF. The V gene is TRBV18, the J gene TRBJ1-2; perhaps TRBD1 as D (6 bases). Trimming took 3 bases from V and 3 from J, leaving 8 bases between them. The germline V gene encodes CDR1 KGHSH and CDR2 LQKENI. This CDR3 comprises 13 residues.

The rearrangement joins TRBV12-3 or TRBV12-4 to TRBJ1-2; D ambiguous. V was shortened by 8 bases and J by 4 bases, with 11 bases between the two germline ends. The CDR3 runs 12 residues. The CDR3 region is CASGFGGYGYTF. For the CDR3, the DNA is TGTGCCAGCGGATTCGGAGGCTATGGCTACACCTTC.

The chain carries TRBV5-6 and TRBJ2-5; D is perhaps TRBD1 (5 bases). Between the trimmed V and J ends, which lost 1 base and 5 bases, there was a span of 12 bases. The germline CDR1 and CDR2 sequences are SGHDT and YYEEEE. The CDR3 runs to 14 residues. This chain's CDR3 is CASSLFGAAETQYF. CDR3 DNA sequence: TGTGCCAGCAGCTTGTTTGGGGCAGCGGAGACCCAGTACTTC.

V gene TRBV7-3 combines with J gene TRBJ2-3; weak D call: TRBD1 (5 bases). The CDR3 runs 13 residues. Trimming left V 3 bases short and J 5 bases short, with 9 bases between. The germline V gene encodes CDR1 SGHTA and CDR2 FQGTGA. In DNA form, the CDR3 reads TGTGCCAGCAGCTTCGGACATCTAGATACGCAGTATTTT. Amino acids: CASSFGHLDTQYF.

This clone was seen just once. CDR3 DNA: TGTGCCAGCAGTTACTGGGCAGGGGGATCGAACACTGAAGCTTTCTTT. Translation gives CASSYWAGGSNTEAFF. This chain connects TRBV6-5 to TRBJ1-1; TRBD1 agrees at 7 bases. This CDR3 spans 16 amino acids. Germline V lookup: CDR1 MNHEY, CDR2 SVGAGI. The V segment lost 1 base and the J segment 1 base; nucleotides outside the gene matches: 6.

The chain carries TRBV29-1 and TRBJ2-5, with 10 bases that match TRBD1. This CDR3 spans 13 amino acids. Germline V gene data show CDR1 as SQVTM and CDR2 as ANQGSEA. Germline trimming cut 7 bases from V and 4 bases from J; bases unmatched to any gene: 6. The CDR3 nucleotides are TGCAGCGCCCACCGGGACAGGGGAGAGACCCAGTACTTC. Translating it yields CSAHRDRGETQYF.

This clone was picked up a small number of times. The gene calls are TRBV19 and TRBJ2-7; no reliable D call. The germline V and J ends were trimmed by 3 bases and 6 bases, with 9 bases remaining between them. CDR1 and CDR2 from the germline V gene are LNHDA and SQIVND (reference sequence). This CDR3 has 12 amino acids. The CDR3 DNA is TGTGCCAGTAGTATCCTCACCGGCGAGCAGTACTTC. This translates into CASSILTGEQYF.

The V gene is TRBV5-8, the J gene TRBJ1-5; D is ambiguous. Germline V gene data show CDR1 as SGHTS and CDR2 as YDEGEE. V was clipped by 4 bases and J by 4 bases, with 15 bases between them. CDR3 length equals 15 residues. The CDR3 DNA sequence: TGTGCCAGCAGCAGTGGGGAACGGAATAATCAGCCCCAGCATTTT. Protein sequence: CASSSGERNNQPQHF.

The chain employs TRBV5-1 and TRBJ2-7; no reliable D call. The CDR3 is 17 amino acids. The ends were cut back, 4 bases at V and 2 bases at J, with 22 bases in the middle. Germline-derived CDR1 and CDR2 are SGHRS and YFSETQ. CDR3: CASSPRGSYGVTYEQYF. In nucleotides, the CDR3 is TGCGCCAGCAGCCCCCGAGGTAGTTACGGCGTAACCTACGAGCAGTACTTC.

A single count supports this clone. The chain has TRBV7-2 and TRBJ2-3; 10 bases match TRBD2. Unmatched junction bases numbered 20, after V lost 3 bases and J lost 8 bases. In germline, CDR1 is SGHTA, CDR2 FQGNSA. The CDR3 covers 19 residues. CDR3 amino acids: CASSFSPSGGGTEVGTQYF. The CDR3 DNA sequence: TGTGCCAGCAGCTTCTCGCCGAGCGGGGGGGGCACCGAGGTTGGTACGCAGTATTTT.

The rearrangement uses TRBV11-2 and TRBJ1-1; TRBD1 aligns across 7 bases. J gave up 4 bases and V 2 bases, and 4 bases lay outside the gene matches. The germline gives CDR1 SGHAT, CDR2 FQNNGV. CDR3 length: 14 amino acids. The CDR3 is CASSLRQGSTEAFF. CDR3 in DNA: TGTGCCAGCAGCTTACGACAGGGTAGCACTGAAGCTTTCTTT.

In the case of this clone: A junction boundary mismatches the germline segment, possibly from a read error. This chain uses TRBV7-9 with TRBJ2-1, with TRBD2 matching over 11 bases. CDR1 and CDR2 (germline): SEHNR, FQNEAQ (reference sequence). CDR3 size: 14 residues. The DNA for the CDR3 is TGTGCCAGCCGCTTGGCTAGCGGGGGGAATGAGCAGTTCTTC. Translation: CASRLASGGNEQFF.

The chain's CDR3 is CASSSPPRGGYTF. CDR3 coding DNA: TGTGCCAGCAGTTCCCCGCCCAGGGGTGGCTACACCTTC. This chain joins TRBV6-5 and TRBJ1-2, with D maybe TRBD1 (6 bases). The CDR3 is 13 residues long. Trimming took off 4 bases at V and 7 bases at J, with 13 bases between the two ends. Germline V lookup: CDR1 MNHEY, CDR2 SVGAGI.

A few counts support this clone. The V and J genes are TRBV10-2 and TRBJ1-5; unclear D gene. V shed 2 bases and J shed 5 bases, with 7 bases lying between them. This CDR3 is built from 13 residues. The germline V gene has CDR1 WSHSY and CDR2 SAAADI. The CDR3 nucleotides read TGCGCCAGCAGTGAGGACATCTATCAGCCCCAGCATTTT. Residues: CASSEDIYQPQHF.

The chain recombines TRBV20-1 with TRBJ1-1; a possible D gene is TRBD1 (5 bases). CDR1 and CDR2 (germline): DFQATT, SNEGSKA (reference sequence). CDR3 size: 12 residues. Trimming removed 3 bases at V and 1 base at J, with 6 bases between. The CDR3 reads CSASGGNTEAFF. CDR3 sequence (DNA): TGCAGTGCTAGTGGGGGGAACACTGAAGCTTTCTTT.

This chain connects TRBV29-1 to TRBJ2-3, with D possibly TRBD2 on 5 matching bases. CDR3 length: 13 amino acids. Germline CDR1 and CDR2: SQVTM and ANQGSEA. The V and J ends lost 3 bases and 0 bases respectively, with 7 bases between them. The CDR3 DNA reads TGCAGCGTTGACCGGGGTAGCACAGATACGCAGTATTTT. Residues: CSVDRGSTDTQYF.